This is a list of T cell receptor beta chains from one sample in a study of cytomegalovirus exposure and HLA in healthy donors. TCRdb's copy holds only in-frame clones and misses some; the assay was immunoSEQ multiplex PCR. The table has about 94,000 clones, roughly four fifths seen once. The sample comprised PBMCs. The receptors here all came from a human donor in good health. CDR3s leave out the opening cysteine and the closing phenylalanine or tryptophan.

V gene	J gene	CDR3 length	CDR3 protein
TRBV10-2	TRBJ2-5	13	ASAGAGGAVGTQY
TRBV5-4	TRBJ1-2	13	ASSPGDRGNYGYT
TRBV2	TRBJ2-5	14	ASSETRAPIGETQY
TRBV18	TRBJ2-7	10	ASSQQDYEQY
TRBV19	TRBJ2-5	11	ASRQDAGATQY
TRBV7-2	TRBJ2-7	14	ASSLPGVAGRGEQY
TRBV5-1	TRBJ2-5	12	ASSSEGLAGTQY
TRBV10-2	TRBJ2-5	13	ASKGGSGTGETQY
TRBV7-9	TRBJ2-3	14	ASSPDRGPGTDTQY
TRBV28	TRBJ2-5	12	ASSNHGSEKTQY
TRBV7-3	TRBJ2-1	16	ASSSTRREGARGNEQF
TRBV7-2	TRBJ2-3	10	ASSLTRSGQY
TRBV7-8	TRBJ2-5	12	ASSPSGGQETQY
TRBV27	TRBJ2-1	16	ASSKVRGGGSSYNEQF
TRBV4-1	TRBJ2-7	14	ASSREPDRDTYEQY
TRBV11-2	TRBJ1-2	13	ASSTGVRGHYGYT
TRBV5-1	TRBJ2-5	12	ASSLGRAGETQY
TRBV10-3	TRBJ1-3	15	AISEWGQVVTGNTIY
TRBV19	TRBJ1-4	14	ASKGQEAATNEKLF
TRBV28	TRBJ1-2	13	ASSFFGTGGYGYT
TRBV6-5	TRBJ2-7	13	ASSYSGRSSNEQY
TRBV4-1	TRBJ2-6	15	ASSQVQGGSGANVLT
TRBV7-2	TRBJ1-1	13	ASSPTTGGNTEAF
TRBV4-1	TRBJ2-7	14	ASSQGSQGASYEQY
TRBV5-1	TRBJ2-1	14	ASSLQGLAGGNEQF
TRBV7-2	TRBJ2-3	14	ASSQTSGSRADTQY
TRBV4-3	TRBJ2-7	12	ASSPGTGGLQQY
TRBV29-1	TRBJ1-2	14	SVSGTGWSWLDGYT
TRBV2	TRBJ2-7	15	ASSEGAWGQGAREQY
TRBV19	TRBJ2-1	11	ASSHRQGYEQF
TRBV6-5	TRBJ1-1	10	ASSYGRTEAF
TRBV4-3	TRBJ2-4	16	ASSQQLAGDRAKNIQY